These 5 T cell receptor beta chains came from one sample sequenced in a study of blood T cell repertoires in COVID-19. Clones were sequenced by immunoSEQ multiplex PCR, and TCRdb holds only the in-frame ones, with some missing. The sample lists approximately 220,000 clones; around nine tenths were seen once. Material: peripheral blood. The origin of the receptors is a man in his 60s with acute or convalescent COVID-19.

J is TRBJ2-1 and V is TRBV5-1; possibly TRBD1 for D (5 bases). The germline V gene has CDR1 SGHRS and CDR2 YFSETQ. The CDR3 is 12 amino acids. Trimming took off 0 bases at V and 9 bases at J, with 7 bases between the two ends. DNA for the CDR3: TGCGCCAGCAGCTTGGAAGGGGTTGAGCAGTTCTTC. It specifies CASSLEGVEQFF.

For the CDR3, the DNA is TGTGCCAGCGCATTCGGACAGGGGAAGAACACTGAAGCTTTCTTT. Amino acid sequence: CASAFGQGKNTEAFF. The chain couples TRBV6-5 to TRBJ1-1, with 9 nucleotides matching TRBD1. J gave up 1 base and V 8 bases, and 8 bases lay outside the gene matches. The germline CDR1 and CDR2 sequences are MNHEY and SVGAGI. The CDR3 sequence is 15 residues long.

J is TRBJ2-4 and V is TRBV5-1; D gene ambiguous. This CDR3 has 14 amino acids. Germline V gene lookup returns CDR1 SGHRS and CDR2 YFSETQ. Trimming removed 0 bases at V and 5 bases at J, with 9 bases between. The CDR3 nucleotides are TGCGCCAGCAGCTTGGGGCGCGGCCAAAACATTCAGTACTTC. It codes for CASSLGRGQNIQYF.

This clone was found once. This CDR3 reads CASSLAQGLNTEAFF. The CDR3 nucleotides are TGTGCCAGCAGCTTAGCTCAGGGTTTGAACACTGAAGCTTTCTTT. The rearrangement uses TRBV7-9 and TRBJ1-1; TRBD1 is a possible D gene (5 bases). This CDR3 contains 15 residues. Germline CDR1 SEHNR, CDR2 FQNEAQ (reference sequence). The V end lost 0 bases, the J end lost 0 bases, and 8 bases lay between the germline ends.

This rearrangement joins TRBV30 to TRBJ2-6; TRBD2 is a possible D gene (5 bases). CDR1 and CDR2 (germline): GTSNPN, SVGIG (reference sequence). CDR3 size: 22 residues. The germline V and J ends were trimmed by 3 bases and 0 bases, with 30 bases remaining between them. The CDR3 loop is CAWRGLGLSSRPSSSGANVLTF. CDR3 coding DNA: TGTGCCTGGAGAGGTTTAGGACTGTCGTCGAGACCGAGCAGCTCTGGGGCCAACGTCCTGACTTTC.